Presented here are 21 T cell receptor beta chains from one specimen sequenced in a study of T cells in Graves' hyperthyroidism and ophthalmopathy (dated by TCRdb to about 2019). Library preparation was by multiplex PCR. The reads were generated on an Illumina HiSeq 2000. The TCR beta CDR3 regions were amplified from the RNA transcripts. The first round of RT-PCR for the TCR CDR3 was performed with the HTBI primer set and the Qiagen OneStep RT-PCR kit. TCRdb passed the public sequencing reads through fastp at Q25 and MiXCR, retaining productive beta sequences. Rows with one shared CDR3 protein collapse into an entry with the most common genes and DNA. For this sample the table gives 250,000 to 300,000 distinct CDR3 sequences, of which about 14% were detected only once. 7.8% of the sample rests with the top ten. Sequenced input: blood. The receptors stem from a woman aged 25 to 39 with Graves' hyperthyroidism that later progressed to Graves' ophthalmopathy.

The chain has TRBV19 and TRBJ2-1; D is uncertain. The CDR3 loop spans 9 amino acids. V dropped 9 bases and J dropped 7 bases, with 4 bases sitting between them. Germline CDR1 is LNHDA and CDR2 is SQIVND (reference sequence). The CDR3 DNA reads TGTGCCAGGAAGAATGAGCAGTTCTTC. It encodes CARKNEQFF.

This clonotype was detected only a few times. V and J are TRBV7-3 and TRBJ2-1; D not certain. The CDR3 consists of 15 residues. V was trimmed by 5 bases and J by 2 bases, leaving 13 bases between them. Germline-derived CDR1 and CDR2 are SGHTA and FQGTGA. CDR3: CASSTDHKAYNEQFF. The CDR3 bases are TGTGCCAGCAGCACAGACCACAAAGCCTACAATGAGCAGTTCTTC. The variable domain in full, completed from reference TRBV7-3 and TRBJ2-1, reads GAGVSQTPSNKVTEKGKYVELRCDPISGHTALYWYRQSLGQGPEFLIYFQGTGAADDSGLPNDRFFAVRPEGSVSTLKIQRTERGDSAVYLCASSTDHKAYNEQFFGPGTRLTVL.

The chain couples TRBV5-8 to TRBJ2-1; 11 nucleotides line up with TRBD2. Trimming cost V 2 bases and J 6 bases; bases outside gene matches: 4. Per germline, CDR1 SGHTS and CDR2 YDEGEE. The CDR3 runs to 15 residues. CDR3 in amino acids: CASSFRLAGRNEQFF. Here the CDR3 DNA reads TGTGCCAGCAGCTTCCGACTAGCGGGGCGCAATGAGCAGTTCTTC.

This clonotype was detected only a few times. The chain combines TRBV5-1 with TRBJ2-5; D is possibly TRBD2 (5 bases). With 5 bases removed from V and 5 bases from J, the gap between germline ends came to 19 bases. Germline assignment: CDR1 SGHRS and CDR2 YFSETQ. The CDR3 consists of 15 residues. CDR3 loop: CASRERSLTWETQYF. Written as DNA, the CDR3 is TGCGCCAGCAGGGAGCGGAGCCTAACGTGGGAGACCCAGTACTTC.

This clonotype was seen many times. The CDR3 loop is CASSSLDSYEQYF. The CDR3, as DNA: TGTGCCAGCAGTTCCCTAGACAGCTACGAGCAGTACTTC. The V and J genes are TRBV6-5 and TRBJ2-7; possible D gene TRBD1, 5 bases. The CDR3 is 13 residues long. Germline lookup yields CDR1 MNHEY and CDR2 SVGAGI. Deletions cut 4 bases from V and 3 bases from J, with 10 bases between.

V usage is TRBV9 and J usage is TRBJ2-1, with D hard to call. The ends were cut back, 0 bases at V and 1 base at J, with 11 bases in the middle. The CDR3 totals 16 residues. Germline assignment: CDR1 SGDLS and CDR2 YYNGEE. The CDR3 loop reads CASSVGAASSYNEQFF. The CDR3 DNA reads TGTGCCAGCAGCGTAGGGGCAGCCTCTTCCTACAATGAGCAGTTCTTC.

Ten or more counts support this clonotype. This sequence joins TRBV9 and TRBJ2-5; D perhaps matches TRBD2 (6 bases). Deletions cut 3 bases from V and 0 bases from J, with 12 bases between. The V gene's germline CDR1 is SGDLS and CDR2 YYNGEE. The CDR3 is 15 residues long. CDR3 sequence: CASSEEGRYQETQYF. The CDR3 bases are TGTGCCAGCAGCGAGGAAGGGAGGTACCAAGAGACCCAGTACTTC.

This clonotype was picked up many times. V is TRBV2 and J is TRBJ1-1; possible D gene TRBD1, 5 bases. Trimming took off 3 bases at V and 11 bases at J, with 16 bases between the two ends. The CDR3 is 13 residues long. CDR1 is SNHLY and CDR2 is FYNNEI in the germline V gene. CDR3 nucleotides: TGTGCCAGCAGTGACGCTCGGGGGGGGAAGGCTTTCTTT. Its protein is CASSDARGGKAFF.

The genes are TRBV20-1 and TRBJ2-7; 15 bases align to TRBD2. Germline V gene lookup returns CDR1 DFQATT and CDR2 SNEGSKA (reference sequence). This CDR3 is 15 amino acids long. Unmatched junction bases numbered 9, after V lost 3 bases and J lost 9 bases. The CDR3 nucleotides read TGCAGTGCTAGGGGTGGACTAGCGGGAGGGGCTACGCAGTACTTC. Encoded protein: CSARGGLAGGATQYF.

This clonotype was counted at least ten times. The junction and the germline gene differ at one end; a read error may be behind it. This chain joins TRBV28 and TRBJ1-1, with D tentatively TRBD1 (5 bases). CDR1 and CDR2 from the germline V gene are MDHEN and SYDVKM. This CDR3 comprises 13 residues. The CDR3 DNA is TGTGCCAGCAGATTATCCAGGGACACTGAAGCTTTCTTT. Amino acids: CASRLSRDTEAFF.

The table lists this clonotype with many counts. The chain couples TRBV28 to TRBJ2-7, with 7 bases that match TRBD1. The CDR3 length is 13 residues. The V gene's germline CDR1 is MDHEN and CDR2 SYDVKM. J gave up 0 bases and V 4 bases, and 0 bases lay outside the gene matches. In DNA form, the CDR3 reads TGTGCCAGCAGTTGGGACAGCTCCTACGAGCAGTACTTC. Amino acids: CASSWDSSYEQYF.

This clonotype was seen at least ten times. V gene TRBV7-8 combines with J gene TRBJ2-1; D perhaps matches TRBD1 (6 bases). CDR1 and CDR2 from the germline V gene are SGHVS and FQNEAQ. There are 13 residues in the CDR3. Trimming removed 6 bases from V and 5 bases from J, with 11 bases in between. The CDR3 is CASSPSGDNEQFF. The CDR3 DNA reads TGTGCCAGCAGTCCTTCAGGGGACAATGAGCAGTTCTTC.

The chain has TRBV4-2 and TRBJ2-3; D assignment may be TRBD1 or TRBD2 (5 bases each). CDR1 and CDR2 (germline): LGHNA, YNFKEQ. The CDR3 is 16 amino acids. Deletions cut 8 bases from V and 6 bases from J, with 24 bases between. The CDR3: CASSPPSGATVDTQYF. The CDR3 coding sequence is TGTGCCAGCTCCCCCCCGTCCGGGGCTACCGTGGATACGCAGTATTTT.

In its sample, this clonotype was seen many times. The DNA of the CDR3 is TGTGCCAGCAGTCTACCCTGGCAGGGGCAAGATACGCAGTATTTT. It codes for CASSLPWQGQDTQYF. V gene TRBV12-3 or TRBV12-4 combines with J gene TRBJ2-3; D is perhaps TRBD1 (6 bases). The CDR3 consists of 15 residues. Trimming left V 5 bases short and J 5 bases short, with 17 bases between.

The chain couples TRBV27 to TRBJ2-1; 7 bases fit TRBD2. Germline-derived CDR1 and CDR2 are MNHEY and SMNVEV (reference sequence). The CDR3 sequence is 14 residues long. The junction had 4 bases not matched to a gene; V was cut back by 8 bases and J by 0 bases. CDR3 protein: CASQSGVSYNEQFF. CDR3 in DNA: TGTGCCAGCCAAAGCGGGGTCTCCTACAATGAGCAGTTCTTC.

This clonotype was seen at least ten times. V usage is TRBV7-6 and J usage is TRBJ2-7; 10 bases map to TRBD2. CDR3 size: 15 residues. The V segment lost 5 bases and the J segment 1 base; nucleotides outside the gene matches: 5. From germline, CDR1 is SGHVS and CDR2 FNYEAQ. CDR3 loop: CASSPGLAKSYEQYF. The CDR3 region has the DNA TGTGCCAGCAGCCCGGGACTAGCGAAATCCTACGAGCAGTACTTC.

This clonotype was detected only a few times. The V and J genes are TRBV6-1 and TRBJ1-6; TRBD1 is a possible D gene (5 bases). Germline-derived CDR1 and CDR2 are MNHNS and SASEGT. V lost 6 bases to trimming and J lost 6 bases, with 18 bases between them. This CDR3 is 16 amino acids long. CDR3 amino acids: CASSQMGVNFNSPLHF. CDR3 DNA: TGTGCCAGCAGCCAAATGGGGGTGAACTTTAATTCACCCCTCCACTTT.

On this clonotype: This could be a read error, since a much larger clone is one nucleotide away. The DNA for the CDR3 is TGTGCCAGCAGTTACCTAGCGGGATACAGCACAGATACGCATTATTTT. Residues: CASSYLAGYSTDTHYF. This chain joins TRBV6-5 and TRBJ2-3; 9 bases line up with TRBD2. The length of the CDR3 is 16 residues. Looked up from germline, CDR1 is MNHEY and CDR2 is SVGAGI.

The CDR3 loop is CASSTTGARETQYF. CDR3 sequence (DNA): TGTGCCAGTAGTACCACGGGGGCCCGGGAGACCCAGTACTTC. The rearrangement joins TRBV19 to TRBJ2-5; D possibly matches TRBD1 or TRBD2 (6 bases each). From germline, CDR1 is LNHDA and CDR2 SQIVND (reference sequence). This CDR3 has 14 residues. The V and J ends lost 4 bases and 5 bases respectively, with 14 bases between them. The full variable domain, completed using reference TRBV19 and TRBJ2-5, is DGGITQSPKYLFRKEGQNVTLSCEQNLNHDAMYWYRQDPGQGLRLIYYSQIVNDFQKGDIAEGYSVSREKKESFPLTVTSAQKNPTAFYLCASSTTGARETQYFGPGTRLLVL.

This clonotype came up many times. The rearrangement uses TRBV2 and TRBJ2-5; 8 bases fit TRBD1. Germline V lookup: CDR1 SNHLY, CDR2 FYNNEI. V shed 8 bases and J 4 bases; nucleotides not matched to a gene: 12. The CDR3 covers 15 residues. CDR3 bases: TGTGCCAGCCTGGGGCAGGGGGCCGGCGGAGAGACCCAGTACTTC. It specifies CASLGQGAGGETQYF.

This clonotype has just a few counts. Being one base from a much bigger clone, this may be a read error. The chain combines TRBV30 with TRBJ2-3, with TRBD2 identical over 7 bases. Germline CDR1 GTSNPN, CDR2 SVGIG (reference sequence). The CDR3 sequence is 14 residues long. In DNA form, the CDR3 reads TGTGCCTGGAGGGGGGACTATAGCACAAATACGCAGTATTTT. As protein: CAWRGDYSTNTQYF.